Listed below are T cell receptor beta chains from one sample, sequenced in a study of cytomegalovirus exposure and HLA in healthy donors. This table comes from immunoSEQ multiplex PCR, and its TCRdb copy is limited to in-frame clones, with some not included. The table lists about 150,000 clones, approximately 80% of them singletons. The sequencing sample was made of PBMCs. Source of these receptors: a middle-aged woman in good health and CMV-seronegative. Each CDR3 is given without its conserved first and last residue. The order of the fields is V gene, CDR3 protein.

V: TRBV19
CDR3: ASSIAASAETQY

V: TRBV27
CDR3: ASSRQGQSYEQY

V: TRBV7-9
CDR3: ASSLAWGSNTGELF

V: TRBV28
CDR3: ASRPQGADGYT

V: TRBV11-1
CDR3: ASSLGQGRKEQF

V: TRBV30
CDR3: AWSAGGAGYTQY

V: TRBV7-2
CDR3: ASSPGGNINIQY

V: TRBV28
CDR3: ASNPLGRGSYGYT

V: TRBV7-9
CDR3: SSSPGTYEQY

V: TRBV7-2
CDR3: ASSLARRLY

V: TRBV30
CDR3: AWTWAGFSDTQY

V: TRBV5-5
CDR3: ASSSQRSLAGLAASYEQY

V: TRBV4-3
CDR3: ASSQDISGSTDTQY

V: TRBV5-1
CDR3: ASSRTSGSYNEQF